This entry is about one T cell receptor beta chain. This sample was included in a study of shared clonotypes between healthy human individuals. This CDR3 region has 15 residues. From germline, CDR1 is SGDLS and CDR2 YYNGEE. The V and J ends lost 0 bases and 3 bases respectively, with 9 bases between them. Data came from immunoSEQ multiplex PCR; TCRdb stores just in-frame clones and leaves some out. The sample lists 2 million to 2.5 million clones, approximately 93% occurring once. The chain is built from TRBV9 and TRBJ1-4; D gene ambiguous. The clonotype comes from a man aged 18 to 35 in good health. Some clones in this sample may be carry-over from other donors' samples. Sequencing was performed on naive CD4+ T cells from PBMCs. As for subset: CD45RA+ positively selected. The CDR3 nucleotides read TGTGCCAGCAGCGTAGGGGGTATGGCTAATGAAAAACTGTTTTTT. Its protein product is CASSVGGMANEKLFF.